The next 4 T cell receptor beta chains were all read from a single sample in a study of breast tumors, draining lymph nodes, adjacent tissues. TCRdb analysed the multiplex PCR reads with MiXCR anew, one entry per CDR3 protein. The sample includes about 220,000 distinct CDR3 sequences, less than 40% of them seen just once. The lymph nodes were axillary draining lymph nodes from breast cancer patients. The sequenced sample was axillary lymph node tissue. The receptors derive from a female donor with breast cancer. Some clones in this sample may be carry-over from other donors' samples.

The CDR3 spells CAISMGTGANVLTF. CDR3 nucleotide sequence: TGTGCCATCAGTATGGGGACTGGGGCCAACGTCCTGACTTTC. This chain joins TRBV10-3 and TRBJ2-6, with unresolved D. CDR1 is ENHRY and CDR2 is SYGVKD in the germline V gene. Trimming took 5 bases from V and 2 from J, leaving 7 bases between them. The CDR3 has 14 residues.

The J gene is TRBJ2-4, the V gene TRBV27, with D uncertain. V lost 6 bases, J lost 2 bases, and 14 bases lay in between. Germline V gene lookup returns CDR1 MNHEY and CDR2 SMNVEV (reference sequence). This CDR3 contains 15 residues. The CDR3 loop is CASRPEGESKNIQYF. As DNA, the CDR3 is TGTGCCAGCAGGCCCGAAGGTGAATCCAAAAACATTCAGTACTTC.

The chain combines TRBV7-2 with TRBJ2-2; 13 bases match TRBD2. The CDR3 has 17 amino acids. V lost 5 bases to trimming and J lost 2 bases; unmatched junction nucleotides: 5. Germline V gene data show CDR1 as SGHTA and CDR2 as FQGNSA. CDR3 bases: TGTGCCAGCAGCCCCGGACTAGCGGGGGCCAACACCGGGGAGCTGTTTTTT. It encodes CASSPGLAGANTGELFF.

This clonotype was recorded many times. V usage is TRBV10-3 and J usage is TRBJ1-4; D unclear. The V gene's germline CDR1 is ENHRY and CDR2 SYGVKD. The CDR3 runs 12 residues. V shed 3 bases and J shed 6 bases, with 5 bases lying between them. CDR3: CAISEGYEKLFF. The CDR3, as DNA: TGTGCCATCAGTGAAGGGTATGAAAAACTGTTTTTT.